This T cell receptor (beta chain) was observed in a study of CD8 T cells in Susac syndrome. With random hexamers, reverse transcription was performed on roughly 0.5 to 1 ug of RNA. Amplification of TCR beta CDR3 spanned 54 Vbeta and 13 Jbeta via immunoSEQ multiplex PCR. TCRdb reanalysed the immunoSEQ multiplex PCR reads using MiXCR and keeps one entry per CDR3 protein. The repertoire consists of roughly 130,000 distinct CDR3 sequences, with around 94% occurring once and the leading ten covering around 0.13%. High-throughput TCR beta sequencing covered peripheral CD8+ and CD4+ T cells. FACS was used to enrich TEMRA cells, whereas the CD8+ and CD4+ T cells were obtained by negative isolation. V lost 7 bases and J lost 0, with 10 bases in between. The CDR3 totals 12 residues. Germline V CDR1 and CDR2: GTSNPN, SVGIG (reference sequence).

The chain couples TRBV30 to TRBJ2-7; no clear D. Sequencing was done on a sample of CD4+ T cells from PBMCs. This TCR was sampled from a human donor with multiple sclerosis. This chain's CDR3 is CAFHRSSYEQYF. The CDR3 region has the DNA TGTGCCTTTCATCGAAGCTCCTACGAGCAGTACTTC.